The 24 T cell receptor beta chains below all came from one sample that was sequenced in a study of blood T cell repertoires in COVID-19. The data were produced by immunoSEQ multiplex PCR, yet TCRdb's version contains in-frame clones alone and is incomplete. The table records some 100,000 clones, 88% of them present only once. Sequencing was done on a sample of peripheral blood. All receptors derive from a woman in her seventies with acute or convalescent COVID-19.

The V call is TRBV28, the J call TRBJ2-3; 11 bases match TRBD2. V lost 1 base to trimming and J lost 0 bases; unmatched junction nucleotides: 9. The CDR3 has 19 residues. Germline values: CDR1 MDHEN, CDR2 SYDVKM. The CDR3 sequence is CASSLSDRLAGISTDTQYF. CDR3 coding DNA: TGTGCCAGCAGTTTATCAGACCGACTAGCGGGAATAAGCACAGATACGCAGTATTTT. The whole variable domain, remainder taken from reference TRBV28 and TRBJ2-3, is DVKVTQSSRYLVKRTGEKVFLECVQDMDHENMFWYRQDPGLGLRLIYFSYDVKMKEKGDIPEGYSVSREKKERFSLILESASTNQTSMYLCASSLSDRLAGISTDTQYFGPGTRLTVL.

The chain links TRBV6-1 to TRBJ1-1; D unresolved. This CDR3 has 13 amino acids. CDR1 is MNHNS and CDR2 is SASEGT in the germline V gene. V shed 3 bases and J shed 9 bases, with 14 bases lying between them. The CDR3 DNA sequence: TGTGCCAGCAGTGAGGGCAGCCCGCGTCAAGCTTTCTTT. Amino acids: CASSEGSPRQAFF.

CDR3 protein: CASSYRGDTQYF. The DNA for the CDR3 is TGTGCCAGCAGTTACCGCGGAGATACGCAGTATTTT. This chain uses TRBV6-5 with TRBJ2-3; no clear D gene. The germline V and J ends were trimmed by 2 bases and 5 bases, with 5 bases remaining between them. Germline CDR1 is MNHEY and CDR2 is SVGAGI. The CDR3 has 12 amino acids.

This sequence joins TRBV6-4 and TRBJ2-5, with D perhaps matching TRBD1 (7 bases). V was shortened by 0 bases and J by 5 bases, with 25 bases between the two germline ends. Germline V gives CDR1 MRHNA, CDR2 SNTAGT. The CDR3 covers 19 residues. CDR3 sequence reads: CASSDSASDRDNGGETQYF. Here the CDR3 DNA reads TGTGCCAGCAGTGACTCGGCCAGCGACAGGGACAATGGGGGGGAGACCCAGTACTTC.

The V gene is TRBV18, the J gene TRBJ1-6, with D maybe TRBD1 (5 bases). The CDR3 runs 15 residues. Germline loops: CDR1 KGHSH, CDR2 LQKENI. The V end was cut by 3 bases, the J end by 6 bases, with 12 bases between. The DNA for the CDR3 is TGTGCCAGCTCACCCTACGGGACTTCTAATTCACCCCTCCACTTT. Amino acids: CASSPYGTSNSPLHF.

The CDR3 region is CATAGTSVGEQFF. The DNA for the CDR3 is TGTGCCACGGCCGGGACTAGCGTTGGTGAGCAGTTCTTC. The chain recombines TRBV24-1 with TRBJ2-1; TRBD2 aligns across 10 bases. Germline V gives CDR1 KGHDR, CDR2 SFDVKD. This CDR3 spans 13 amino acids. The ends lost 10 bases at V and 9 bases at J; junction bases unmatched: 8.

The rearrangement joins TRBV27 to TRBJ1-6; 7 nucleotides agree with TRBD1. This CDR3 spans 15 amino acids. CDR1 is MNHEY, CDR2 SMNVEV, per germline (reference sequence). With 3 bases clipped from V and 4 bases from J, the junction kept 3 bases outside the gene matches. In nucleotides, the CDR3 is TGTGCCAGCAGTTTTAGGACAGGTTATAATTCACCCCTCCACTTT. It is translated as CASSFRTGYNSPLHF.

The CDR3 DNA reads TGTGCCAGCAGCTTTGCCCGGGAGGGTGGCTATGAGCAGTTCTTC. It is translated as CASSFAREGGYEQFF. V usage is TRBV7-9 and J usage is TRBJ2-1; 8 bases agree with TRBD2. The CDR3 contains 15 residues. With 3 bases clipped from V and 8 bases from J, the junction kept 9 bases outside the gene matches. Germline V lookup: CDR1 SEHNR, CDR2 FQNEAQ (reference sequence).

Details on this clone: Additional DNA sequences in this sample encode the identical CDR3. The chain joins TRBV18 to TRBJ1-5, with a possible D match to TRBD1 (6 bases). This CDR3 is 14 amino acids long. Germline values: CDR1 KGHSH, CDR2 LQKENI. Trimming stripped 2 bases from V and 3 bases from J, with 8 bases between. The CDR3 DNA reads TGTGCCAGCTCACCAGGACAGTCCAATCAGCCCCAGCATTTT. This translates into CASSPGQSNQPQHF.

V is TRBV28 and J is TRBJ2-7; the D gene is possibly TRBD1 (5 bases). The CDR3 sequence is 15 residues long. From germline, CDR1 is MDHEN and CDR2 SYDVKM. Deletions cut 0 bases from V and 3 bases from J, with 12 bases between. The CDR3 region is CASSLWGRPLYEQYF. CDR3 coding DNA: TGTGCCAGCAGTTTATGGGGGCGCCCCCTCTACGAGCAGTACTTC.

The V call is TRBV13, the J call TRBJ2-7; weak D call: TRBD1 (5 bases). The length of the CDR3 is 13 residues. V lost 2 bases and J lost 6, with 11 bases in between. Germline CDR1 and CDR2: PRHDT and FYEKMQ (reference sequence). This chain's CDR3 is CASSLRGRAEQYF. Written as DNA, the CDR3 is TGTGCCAGCAGCTTAAGGGGCAGGGCCGAGCAGTACTTC.

The rearrangement joins TRBV4-1 to TRBJ1-4; D is undetermined. V was clipped by 2 bases and J by 5 bases, with 6 bases between them. Germline V CDR1 and CDR2: MGHRA, YSYEKL. The CDR3 is 13 residues long. The CDR3 DNA is TGCGCCAGCAGCCAATTACTGAATGAAAAACTGTTTTTT. Protein sequence: CASSQLLNEKLFF.

The chain combines TRBV7-9 with TRBJ1-1, with 7 positions matching TRBD1. The junction had 10 bases not matched to a gene; V was cut back by 1 base and J by 11 bases. The CDR3 is made up of 14 amino acids. CDR1 and CDR2 from the germline V gene are SEHNR and FQNEAQ (reference sequence). CDR3 sequence reads: CASSLGVGTVGAFF. Here the CDR3 DNA reads TGTGCCAGCAGCTTAGGGGTGGGGACAGTAGGGGCTTTCTTT.

This chain uses TRBV14 with TRBJ2-5, with D possibly TRBD2 on 5 matching bases. CDR1 is SGHDN, CDR2 FVKESK, per germline. The CDR3 runs 18 residues. Between the trimmed V and J ends, which lost 0 bases and 2 bases, there was a span of 19 bases. The CDR3 spells CASSQDHMVVATQETQYF. In DNA form, the CDR3 reads TGTGCCAGCAGCCAAGATCATATGGTCGTAGCGACTCAAGAGACCCAGTACTTC.

The rearrangement uses TRBV5-1 and TRBJ1-6, with 7 bases fitting TRBD1. The V segment lost 4 bases and the J segment 7 bases; nucleotides outside the gene matches: 11. In germline, CDR1 is SGHRS, CDR2 YFSETQ. This CDR3 comprises 16 residues. CDR3 sequence reads: CASSPVGDSENSPLHF. CDR3 nucleotides: TGCGCCAGCAGCCCGGTCGGGGACAGCGAAAATTCACCCCTCCACTTT.

This chain connects TRBV5-1 to TRBJ2-5; D is possibly TRBD1 (6 bases). Germline V gene sequence: CDR1 SGHRS, CDR2 YFSETQ. There are 18 residues in the CDR3. The V gene lost 1 base and the J gene lost 0 bases, with 19 bases spanning the gap. CDR3 protein: CASSLSPTGTVYQETQYF. For the CDR3, the DNA is TGCGCCAGCAGCTTGTCCCCGACAGGAACCGTGTACCAAGAGACCCAGTACTTC.

The J gene is TRBJ1-2, the V gene TRBV27, with 8 bases aligning to TRBD1. The CDR3 is made up of 14 amino acids. Per germline, CDR1 MNHEY and CDR2 SMNVEV (reference sequence). With V trimmed by 6 bases and J by 8 bases, 11 bases remained unmatched. As DNA, the CDR3 is TGTGCCAGCAGATGGACAGGGAGTATGGGGGGCTACACCTTC. It specifies CASRWTGSMGGYTF.

This clone occurred a few times. This chain connects TRBV10-1 to TRBJ1-2; D is ambiguous. This CDR3 region has 16 residues. Trimming pared 4 bases from V and 0 bases from J, leaving 15 bases between. From germline, CDR1 is WNHNN and CDR2 SYGVQD (reference sequence). CDR3 DNA: TGCGCCAGCAGTGTGTACACCGGGAGCGCTAACTATGGCTACACCTTC. This codes for CASSVYTGSANYGYTF.

Only a few counts were recorded for this clone. The rearrangement uses TRBV7-9 and TRBJ1-2, with D perhaps matching TRBD1 (5 bases). Between the trimmed V and J ends, which lost 5 bases and 4 bases, there was a span of 23 bases. The CDR3 runs to 17 residues. CDR1 is SEHNR, CDR2 FQNEAQ, per germline (reference sequence). CDR3 in amino acids: CASSPASGSPRGYGYTF. The CDR3 bases are TGTGCCAGCAGCCCTGCCTCCGGGAGCCCGAGGGGCTATGGCTACACCTTC. The variable domain in full, completed from reference TRBV7-9 and TRBJ1-2, reads DTGVSQNPRHKITKRGQNVTFRCDPISEHNRLYWYRQTLGQGPEFLTYFQNEAQLEKSRLLSDRFSAERPKGSFSTLEIQRTEQGDSAMYLCASSPASGSPRGYGYTFGSGTRLTVV.

V usage is TRBV10-3 and J usage is TRBJ2-7; maybe TRBD2 (6 bases). Germline V gives CDR1 ENHRY, CDR2 SYGVKD. V was trimmed by 10 bases and J by 2 bases, leaving 12 bases between them. This CDR3 is 12 amino acids long. The CDR3 spells CATVDYTYEQYF. For the CDR3, the DNA is TGTGCCACCGTGGACTACACCTACGAGCAGTACTTC.

V gene TRBV12-3 or TRBV12-4 combines with J gene TRBJ1-2; D not certain. The CDR3 has 11 residues. Trimming shortened V by 3 bases and J by 8 bases, and 7 bases separated the two germline ends. CDR3 protein: CASSFIGGYTF. CDR3 sequence (DNA): TGTGCCAGCAGTTTTATCGGGGGCTACACCTTC.

The V call is TRBV3-1 (or the pseudogene TRBV3-2), the J call TRBJ1-6; D unclear. V lost 0 bases, J lost 7 bases, and 10 bases lay in between. In germline, CDR1 is LGHDT, CDR2 YNNKEL (reference sequence). CDR3 size: 15 residues. This CDR3 is CASSQEGVDNSPLHF. The CDR3 DNA is TGTGCCAGCAGCCAAGAAGGAGTAGACAATTCACCCCTCCACTTT.

This clone showed up just once. The junction does not match germline at one end; this may be a read error. The J gene is TRBJ2-3, the V gene TRBV7-7; TRBD2 agrees at 10 bases. This CDR3 has 14 residues. Germline-derived CDR1 and CDR2 are SSHAT and FNYEAQ (reference sequence). The CDR3 sequence: CASSLAGGADTQYF. In DNA, the CDR3 is TGTGCTAGCAGCTTAGCGGGAGGCGCAGATACGCAGTATTTT.

The genes are TRBV19 and TRBJ1-5; 12 bases are a match to TRBD1. The CDR3 sequence is 17 residues long. Germline V gene sequence: CDR1 LNHDA, CDR2 SQIVND (reference sequence). V lost 6 bases and J lost 7; bases outside the gene matches: 13. In DNA, the CDR3 is TGTGCCAGTAGATATGGGTCCGGGACAGGGGGCTGGCAGCCCCAGCATTTT. Its protein is CASRYGSGTGGWQPQHF. The full variable domain, in which reference TRBV19 and TRBJ1-5 provide the parts outside the CDR3, is DGGITQSPKYLFRKEGQNVTLSCEQNLNHDAMYWYRQDPGQGLRLIYYSQIVNDFQKGDIAEGYSVSREKKESFPLTVTSAQKNPTAFYLCASRYGSGTGGWQPQHFGDGTRLSIL.